The sample holds a few counts of the clone carrying this T cell receptor (beta chain). Its specificity is unknown. Profiling relied on immunoSEQ multiplex PCR, and the TCRdb table lists in-frame clones only, not all of them. The table includes about 48,000 clones, about 90% detected once. The data derive from a study of siplizumab effects on memory and regulatory T cells. Study observations and caveats: A naive or memory phenotype could not be assigned to roughly 75-97% of the proliferating CD4+ or CD8+ clones. Unstimulated subsets accounted for the mapping of only a minor share of the clones that were alloreactive. Apparently key alloresponse contributors, naive T cells also seemed more diverse than memory cells.

Germline CDR1 MNHEY, CDR2 SMNVEV (reference sequence). The CDR3 runs 13 residues. Trimming took off 7 bases at V and 1 base at J, with 10 bases between the two ends. The sequence was collected from a human donor in good health. Sample: naive CD8+ T cells sorted from blood. The genes are TRBV27 and TRBJ1-2; D possibly corresponds to TRBD1 (6 bases). The DNA of the CDR3 is TGTGCCAGCACAGGGGCATATAACTATGGCTACACCTTC. Protein: CASTGAYNYGYTF.